A selection of T cell receptor beta chains follows, all from one sample in a study of technical replicates of blood from a handful of donors. Libraries were prepared by immunoSEQ multiplex PCR; TCRdb keeps only in-frame clonotypes and omits some of them. The sample consists of tens of thousands of clones, 95% to 96% of them appearing once. The sample consisted of T cells isolated from PBMCs. The receptors stem from a human donor in good health. The CDR3 runs from the conserved cysteine through the conserved F or W. A D gene is named only where the DNA matches it firmly. A row's size may be missing; if present it is once, few, many or a size class.

j_call d_call clone_size v_call cdr3_aa cdr3_nt
TRBJ2-3 TRBD2 NA TRBV5-4 CASSSRLAGATDTQYF TGTGCCAGCAGCAGTAGACTAGCGGGAGCAACAGATACGCAGTATTTT
TRBJ2-5 NA NA TRBV30 CAWSVQETQYF TGTGCCTGGAGTGTACAGGAGACCCAGTACTTC
TRBJ2-7 TRBD2 NA TRBV29-1 CSVGAAVLGLHSYEQYF TGCAGCGTTGGCGCGGCAGTGCTGGGACTACACTCCTACGAGCAGTACTTC
TRBJ2-7 NA NA TRBV27 CASSTPGLTRGQGVDPGEQYF TGTGCCAGCAGTACTCCGGGGTTGACTCGGGGGCAGGGGGTTGACCCGGGGGAGCAGTACTTC
TRBJ2-5 NA NA TRBV5-1 CASSLGTGPQETQYF TGCGCCAGCAGCTTGGGTACAGGGCCCCAAGAGACCCAGTACTTC
TRBJ1-3 NA NA TRBV10-3 CAISEMGGPSGNTIYF TGTGCCATCAGTGAGATGGGCGGGCCCTCTGGAAACACCATATATTTT
TRBJ2-5 NA NA TRBV2 CASSPTALKETQYF TGTGCCAGCAGTCCGACAGCACTAAAAGAGACCCAGTACTTC
TRBJ1-1 NA NA TRBV18 CASSPLPLRNTEAFF TGTGCCAGCTCACCACTCCCCCTCAGGAACACTGAAGCTTTCTTT
TRBJ1-1 NA NA TRBV28 CASSLAEVSEAFF TGTGCCAGCAGTTTAGCGGAGGTGAGTGAAGCTTTCTTT
TRBJ1-2 NA NA TRBV4-2 CASSQAIGHFDTF TGTGCCAGCAGCCAAGCAATTGGACACTTCGACACCTTC
TRBJ2-1 TRBD1 NA TRBV28 CASSRGRQGILLYNEQFF TGTGCCAGCAGCCGAGGCCGACAGGGTATCCTCTTATACAATGAGCAGTTCTTC
TRBJ2-2 NA NA TRBV27 CASSPAGDHTGELFF TGTGCCAGCAGCCCGGCAGGGGATCACACCGGGGAGCTGTTTTTT
TRBJ2-1 TRBD2 NA TRBV15 CATSRDFAGGPSVF TGTGCCACCAGCAGAGATTTCGCGGGAGGGCCCTCGGTCTTC
TRBJ2-7 NA NA TRBV6-1 CASSPGYRSYEQYF TGTGCCAGCAGTCCAGGGTACCGTTCCTACGAGCAGTACTTC
TRBJ1-1 TRBD1 NA TRBV9 CASSGDRTITEAFF TGTGCCAGCAGCGGGGACAGGACGATCACTGAAGCTTTCTTT
TRBJ1-2 TRBD1 NA TRBV27 CASSLGQGNYGYTF TGTGCCAGCAGTTTAGGACAGGGGAACTATGGCTACACCTTC
TRBJ2-5 NA NA TRBV14 CASSQVQIQETQYF TGTGCCAGCAGCCAAGTTCAGATTCAAGAGACCCAGTACTTC
TRBJ1-6 NA NA TRBV30 CAWTVGSSYNSPLHF TGTGCCTGGACGGTTGGGAGCTCCTATAATTCACCCCTCCACTTT
TRBJ2-3 NA NA TRBV28 CASSLTPMRVAGGVGTQYF TGTGCCAGCAGTCTAACCCCAATGCGTGTGGCCGGCGGGGTTGGTACGCAGTATTTT
TRBJ1-1 NA NA TRBV15 CATRQETEAFF TGTGCCACCCGACAGGAGACCGAAGCTTTCTTT
TRBJ1-1 NA NA TRBV5-1 CASSLHGTGSFKAFF TGCGCCAGCAGCTTGCACGGCACAGGGAGCTTTAAAGCTTTCTTT
TRBJ2-7 NA once TRBV6-5 CASSYRGGAPYEQYF TGTGCCAGCAGTTACAGGGGGGGCGCGCCCTACGAGCAGTACTTC
TRBJ1-2 NA NA TRBV6-5 CASSPGTYYGYTF TGTGCCAGCAGCCCTGGTACTTACTATGGCTACACCTTC
TRBJ1-2 TRBD1 NA TRBV7-9 CASRPTGEAWSYTF TGTGCCAGCAGACCGACAGGGGAGGCATGGAGCTACACCTTC
TRBJ2-7 NA once TRBV7-6 CASSLTMSDEQYF TGTGCCAGCAGCTTAACCATGAGCGACGAGCAGTACTTC
TRBJ2-7 TRBD2 NA TRBV5-6 CASSLEVSGSYEQYF TGTGCCAGCAGCTTGGAGGTTAGCGGGAGCTACGAGCAGTACTTC
TRBJ2-5 TRBD1 NA TRBV27 CASSSPRDSQETQYF TGTGCCAGCAGCTCGCCCCGGGACAGTCAAGAGACCCAGTACTTC
TRBJ2-3 NA NA TRBV9 CASSVTPRAGSDTQYF TGTGCCAGCAGCGTAACCCCCCGAGCGGGTTCAGATACGCAGTATTTT
TRBJ1-5 TRBD1 NA TRBV30 CAWGPAWTGAQPQHF TGTGCCTGGGGCCCGGCCTGGACAGGGGCCCAGCCCCAGCATTTT
TRBJ2-5 TRBD2 NA TRBV6-1 CASRGTSGWETQYF TGTGCCAGCAGGGGGACTAGCGGATGGGAGACCCAGTACTTC
TRBJ2-7 NA NA TRBV5-1 CASSTENYEQYF TGCGCCAGCAGTACAGAGAATTACGAGCAGTACTTC
TRBJ2-1 TRBD2 NA TRBV18 CASSGLLAGEYNEQFF TGTGCCAGCTCAGGGCTGCTAGCGGGAGAGTACAATGAGCAGTTCTTC
TRBJ1-6 NA NA TRBV28 CASSLNQNNSPLHF TGTGCCAGCAGTTTAAACCAGAATAATTCACCCCTCCACTTT
TRBJ2-1 TRBD2 NA TRBV19 CASSALAGGPYNEQFF TGTGCCAGTAGTGCTTTAGCGGGGGGGCCATATAATGAGCAGTTCTTC
TRBJ2-7 TRBD2 NA TRBV9 CASSVGTSESYEQYF TGTGCCAGCAGCGTAGGAACTAGCGAGTCCTACGAGCAGTACTTC
TRBJ1-2 NA NA TRBV27 CASRSTGYSKLLSDGYTF TGTGCCAGCAGGTCGACAGGTTATTCTAAACTGCTTTCGGATGGCTACACCTTC
TRBJ2-1 NA once TRBV5-1 CASSLASLGEASGEQFF TGCGCCAGCAGCTTGGCGTCTTTGGGGGAGGCCTCAGGTGAGCAGTTCTTC
TRBJ2-7 NA once TRBV4-1 CASSQVPSAIYEQYF TGCGCCAGCAGCCAAGTGCCTAGCGCAATCTACGAGCAGTACTTC
TRBJ2-2 NA once TRBV18 CASSPRQSPVHGELFF TGTGCCAGCTCACCCCGCCAGTCCCCTGTACACGGGGAGCTGTTTTTT
TRBJ2-7 TRBD1 NA TRBV27 CATSQGAYEQYF TGTGCCACCTCACAGGGGGCCTACGAGCAGTACTTC
TRBJ1-2 NA NA TRBV7-9 CASSHEAELPGYTF TGTGCCAGCAGCCATGAGGCGGAGCTTCCTGGCTACACCTTC
TRBJ2-3 NA NA TRBV7-9 CASSFTISADTQYF TGTGCCAGCAGCTTTACTATATCAGCAGATACGCAGTATTTT
TRBJ1-1 NA NA TRBV5-6 CASSLRDTEAFF TGTGCCAGCAGCTTGCGGGACACTGAAGCTTTCTTT
TRBJ2-2 NA once TRBV29-1 CSVRVTGELFF TGCAGCGTTCGGGTAACCGGGGAGCTGTTTTTT
TRBJ2-5 NA NA TRBV5-1 CASRDREGETQYF TGCGCCAGCAGGGACAGGGAGGGGGAGACCCAGTACTTC
TRBJ1-1 NA NA TRBV4-1 CASSQVKEGGEAFF TGCGCCAGCAGCCAAGTTAAGGAGGGAGGTGAAGCTTTCTTT
TRBJ1-1 NA NA TRBV7-9 CASIKGDNPEAFF TGTGCCAGCATCAAAGGGGACAATCCCGAAGCTTTCTTT
TRBJ1-1 NA NA TRBV28 CASSFRRDYTEAFF TGTGCCAGCAGTTTTAGGAGGGATTACACTGAAGCTTTCTTT
TRBJ1-6 TRBD1 NA TRBV19 CASSTRRGQGASPLHF TGTGCCAGTAGTACTCGGAGAGGACAGGGGGCTTCACCCCTCCACTTT
TRBJ1-5 TRBD1 NA TRBV5-4 CASSLADRDRGTNQPQHF TGTGCCAGCAGCTTGGCGGACCGGGACAGGGGCACCAATCAGCCCCAGCATTTT
TRBJ1-2 NA NA TRBV4-1 CASSPGRTSYGYTF TGCGCCAGCAGCCCAGGGAGGACTTCCTATGGCTACACCTTC
TRBJ1-1 TRBD1 NA TRBV30 CAWSVLGQENTEAFF TGTGCCTGGAGTGTACTCGGACAGGAAAACACTGAAGCTTTCTTT
TRBJ1-4 NA few TRBV18 CASSPPSLLKLFF TGTGCCAGCTCACCACCGTCACTCTTGAAACTGTTTTTT
TRBJ2-7 NA NA TRBV5-5 CASSLSPGSDEQYF TGTGCCAGCAGCTTAAGTCCAGGGTCCGACGAGCAGTACTTC